Listed below are T cell receptor beta chains from one sample, sequenced in a study of blood T cells in healthy people across ages. TCRdb passed the 5' RACE reads through MiXCR, listing each CDR3 protein once. The profile shows 800,000 or so distinct CDR3 sequences, less than 60% of them singletons. Sequenced input: blood. The receptors derive from an elderly man in good health. Each CDR3 is given with its conserved first and last residue. Each record gives: clone size, D gene, V gene, J gene, CDR3 protein, CDR3 DNA. D genes are given only for firm matches. For some rows the clone size is stated as once, few or many, or as a class when expanded; others skip it.

>.|TRBD2|TRBV7-2|TRBJ2-3
CASSTSWTSWGADTQYF
TGTGCCAGCAGCACATCATGGACTAGCTGGGGGGCAGATACGCAGTATTTT
>few|.|TRBV2|TRBJ1-2
CASSDYGEHYGYTF
TGTGCCAGCAGTGACTACGGAGAACACTATGGCTACACCTTC
>.|TRBD2|TRBV7-3|TRBJ2-1
CASSSSTSVSYNEQFF
TGTGCCAGCAGCTCATCGACTAGCGTCTCCTACAATGAGCAGTTCTTC
>.|.|TRBV4-3|TRBJ2-7
CASSQDLDMSSYEQYF
TGCGCCAGCAGCCAAGATCTGGACATGAGCTCCTACGAGCAGTACTTC
>.|.|TRBV20-1|TRBJ1-6
CSAYPQGTSPLHF
TGCAGCGCCTACCCGCAGGGAACCTCACCCCTCCACTTT
>.|.|TRBV27|TRBJ2-7
CASSLLGGGLGDEQYF
TGTGCCAGCAGTTTATTGGGCGGAGGCCTTGGGGACGAGCAGTACTTC
>once|.|TRBV12-3/TRBV12-4|TRBJ2-3
CASSRRDGTTDTQYF
TGTGCCAGCAGCCGCCGGGACGGTACCACAGATACGCAGTATTTT
>.|.|TRBV29-1|TRBJ2-1
CSVDGGSYDEQFF
TGCAGCGTTGATGGGGGTTCCTACGATGAGCAGTTCTTC
>few|.|TRBV12-3/TRBV12-4|TRBJ2-1
CASSLGIGGLHEQFF
TGTGCCAGCAGTCTGGGGATTGGAGGGCTACATGAGCAGTTCTTC
>few|TRBD2|TRBV20-1|TRBJ2-7
CSARDWTSGSTLKNEQYF
TGCAGTGCTAGAGACTGGACTAGCGGGAGTACCCTCAAGAACGAGCAGTACTTC
>.|.|TRBV11-2|TRBJ2-7
CASSIVGPQYF
TGTGCCAGCAGCATCGTTGGGCCCCAGTACTTC
>.|.|TRBV20-1|TRBJ2-7
CSARDQVPAGNEQYF
TGCAGTGCTAGAGATCAGGTTCCAGCAGGCAATGAGCAGTACTTC
>many|TRBD2|TRBV6-2/TRBV6-3|TRBJ2-7
CASRLLAGPYEQYF
TGTGCCAGCAGGTTACTAGCGGGACCCTACGAGCAGTACTTC
>few|.|TRBV18|TRBJ2-7
CASSTEGNSYEQYF
TGTGCCAGCTCCACGGAGGGAAACTCCTACGAGCAGTACTTC
>.|TRBD2|TRBV2|TRBJ2-5
CASSTSGQETQYF
TGTGCCAGTTCGACTAGCGGACAAGAGACCCAGTACTTC
>.|TRBD1|TRBV6-5|TRBJ1-1
CASKKGAANTEAFF
TGTGCCAGCAAAAAGGGGGCCGCCAACACTGAAGCTTTCTTT
>.|TRBD1|TRBV28|TRBJ2-7
CASSFGQAGSYEQYF
TGTGCCAGCAGTTTCGGACAGGCAGGCTCCTACGAGCAGTACTTC
>.|TRBD1|TRBV6-6|TRBJ2-7
CANSYPDRGLSYEQYF
TGTGCCAACAGTTACCCCGACAGGGGGCTCTCCTACGAGCAGTACTTC
>.|.|TRBV19|TRBJ2-1
CASSISERQFF
TGTGCCAGTAGTATCTCGGAGAGGCAGTTCTTC
>.|TRBD2|TRBV15|TRBJ2-3
CATSSGQLAGSTDTQYF
TGTGCCACCAGCAGCGGTCAACTAGCGGGTAGCACAGATACGCAGTATTTT
>.|.|TRBV7-9|TRBJ2-3
CASSLVEADTQYF
TGTGCCAGCAGCTTAGTGGAGGCGGATACGCAGTATTTT
>.|.|TRBV27|TRBJ2-7
CASSLGSGPYYEQYF
TGTGCCAGCAGTTTGGGGTCGGGACCCTACTACGAGCAGTACTTC
>few|.|TRBV12-3/TRBV12-4|TRBJ1-2
CASSFWENYGYTF
TGTGCCAGCAGTTTCTGGGAGAACTATGGCTACACCTTC
>.|TRBD2|TRBV27|TRBJ2-1
CASSLRRAGDNEQFF
TGTGCCAGCAGTCTCCGACGAGCGGGAGACAATGAGCAGTTCTTC
>.|TRBD2|TRBV12-3/TRBV12-4|TRBJ2-3
CASRSGLAGGADTQYF
TGTGCCAGCAGGTCGGGACTAGCGGGAGGAGCAGATACGCAGTATTTT
>.|.|TRBV7-2|TRBJ1-1
CASSRRLGTNTEAFF
TGTGCCAGCAGCCGTCGGCTGGGGACGAACACTGAAGCTTTCTTT
>.|.|TRBV12-3/TRBV12-4|TRBJ2-3
CASSRLESDTQYF
TGTGCCAGCAGTAGACTAGAATCAGATACGCAGTATTTT
>.|TRBD2|TRBV27|TRBJ2-1
CASTLGTSGINEQFF
TGTGCCAGCACCCTAGGGACTAGCGGGATCAATGAGCAGTTCTTC
>few|TRBD1|TRBV6-5|TRBJ1-6
CASSYKGDRGNSPLHF
TGTGCCAGCAGTTATAAAGGGGACAGGGGTAATTCACCCCTCCACTTT
>.|.|TRBV11-2|TRBJ2-3
CASSLGAGSSSTDTQYF
TGTGCCAGCAGCTTAGGGGCGGGCAGTTCTAGCACAGATACGCAGTATTTT
>.|TRBD1|TRBV20-1|TRBJ2-7
CSASLSPGQLYEQYF
TGCAGTGCTAGTCTTAGTCCGGGACAGCTTTACGAGCAGTACTTC
>few|.|TRBV6-2/TRBV6-3|TRBJ2-7
CASSRSGSASTYEQYF
TGTGCCAGCAGTAGGTCGGGGTCGGCCAGCACCTACGAGCAGTACTTC
>many|.|TRBV5-1|TRBJ1-2
CASSVGSLYGYTF
TGCGCCAGCAGCGTGGGGTCACTCTATGGCTACACCTTC
>many|.|TRBV3-1|TRBJ2-1
CASSQVSNEQFF
TGTGCCAGCAGCCAAGTAAGCAATGAGCAGTTCTTC
>.|TRBD2|TRBV5-1|TRBJ2-3
CASSQRLAGGVPDTQYF
TGCGCCAGCAGCCAGCGACTAGCGGGAGGTGTCCCAGATACGCAGTATTTT
>.|TRBD1|TRBV18|TRBJ2-6
CVSSKTGNSGANVLTF
TGTGTCAGCTCAAAGACAGGGAACTCTGGGGCCAACGTCCTGACTTTC
>once|.|TRBV12-3/TRBV12-4|TRBJ1-1
CASSLARTLNTEAFF
TGTGCCAGCAGTTTAGCAAGGACACTGAACACTGAAGCTTTCTTT
>.|.|TRBV28|TRBJ2-3
CASSTNVGTDTQYF
TGTGCCAGCAGTACGAACGTAGGCACAGATACGCAGTATTTT
>.|.|TRBV5-5|TRBJ2-7
CASSAESSYNEQYF
TGTGCCTCTTCCGCGGAAAGCTCCTACAATGAGCAGTACTTC
>.|.|TRBV4-3|TRBJ2-5
CASSQDRTTAWTQYF
TGCGCCAGCAGCCAAGATAGGACTACCGCATGGACCCAGTACTTC
>few|.|TRBV20-1|TRBJ2-1
CSARPPRGTYNEQFF
TGCAGTGCTAGACCCCCTAGAGGAACCTACAATGAGCAGTTCTTC
>.|TRBD2|TRBV12-3/TRBV12-4|TRBJ2-1
CASSLTSGRVNYEQFF
TGTGCCAGCAGCTTAACTAGCGGGAGAGTTAACTATGAGCAGTTCTTC
>.|.|TRBV20-1|TRBJ1-1
CSASPRRHLLNTEAFF
TGCAGTGCTAGCCCCCGCCGACACCTACTGAACACTGAAGCTTTCTTT